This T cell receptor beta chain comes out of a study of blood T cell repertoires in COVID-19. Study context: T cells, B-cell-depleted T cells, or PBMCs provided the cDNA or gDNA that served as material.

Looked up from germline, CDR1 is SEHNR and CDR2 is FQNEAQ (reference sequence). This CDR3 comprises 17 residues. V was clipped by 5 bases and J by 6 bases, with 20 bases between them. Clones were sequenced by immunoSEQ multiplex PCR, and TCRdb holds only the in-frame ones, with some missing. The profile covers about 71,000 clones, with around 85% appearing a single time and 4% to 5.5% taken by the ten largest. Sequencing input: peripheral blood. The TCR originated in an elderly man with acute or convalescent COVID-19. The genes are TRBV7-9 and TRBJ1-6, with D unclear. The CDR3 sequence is CASSPDYSLWGNSPLHF. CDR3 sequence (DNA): TGTGCCAGCAGCCCAGACTACAGCCTCTGGGGTAATTCACCCCTCCACTTT.